The rows below give T cell receptor beta chains drawn from one sample of a study of beta chain features in type 1 diabetes. Sequencing was performed with immunoSEQ multiplex PCR; in TCRdb, only in-frame clones are kept and a portion is missing. The table lists 300,000 to 400,000 clones, 8% of them singletons. Material: central memory CD4+ T cells from blood. These TCRs come from a woman in her late teens or twenties in good health. The CDR3 runs from the conserved cysteine through the conserved F or W. D genes are given only for firm matches. Only part of the rows carry a size: once, few, many, or a class if the clone is expanded.

J gene: TRBJ1-1
D gene: NA
V gene: TRBV25-1
clone size: NA
CDR3 length: 14
CDR3 DNA: TGTGCCAGCAGTAGATGGGAGGGGGTTCCCGAAGCTTTCTTT
CDR3 protein: CASSRWEGVPEAFF

J gene: TRBJ1-1
D gene: TRBD1
V gene: TRBV6-7
clone size: many
CDR3 length: 13
CDR3 DNA: TGTGCCAGGACGTATACAGGGGACACTGAAGCTTTCTTT
CDR3 protein: CARTYTGDTEAFF

J gene: TRBJ2-7
D gene: TRBD2
V gene: TRBV7-2
clone size: few
CDR3 length: 18
CDR3 DNA: TGTGCCAGCAGCCGATCGTCGGCTAGCGGGTCAGGGACGTACGAGCAGTACTTC
CDR3 protein: CASSRSSASGSGTYEQYF

J gene: TRBJ2-7
D gene: TRBD2
V gene: TRBV4-1
clone size: NA
CDR3 length: 15
CDR3 DNA: TGCGCCAGCAGCCAAGGACTAGCGGACTACTACGAGCAGTACTTC
CDR3 protein: CASSQGLADYYEQYF

J gene: TRBJ2-7
D gene: TRBD2
V gene: TRBV7-2
clone size: NA
CDR3 length: 14
CDR3 DNA: TGTGCCAGCAGCTGGACTAGCGGGAGTTACGAGCAGTACTTC
CDR3 protein: CASSWTSGSYEQYF

J gene: TRBJ2-5
D gene: NA
V gene: TRBV27
clone size: NA
CDR3 length: 14
CDR3 DNA: TGTGCCAGCAGTTTACTAGAGGGGCAGTCGGCCCAGTACTTC
CDR3 protein: CASSLLEGQSAQYF

J gene: TRBJ1-2
D gene: NA
V gene: TRBV7-2
clone size: NA
CDR3 length: 12
CDR3 DNA: TGTGCCAGCAGCTTAGGCTTGGCTGGCTACACCTTC
CDR3 protein: CASSLGLAGYTF

J gene: TRBJ2-1
D gene: NA
V gene: TRBV5-1
clone size: NA
CDR3 length: 13
CDR3 DNA: TGCGCCAGCAGCACGCTAGGGTCCGATGAGCAGTTCTTC
CDR3 protein: CASSTLGSDEQFF

J gene: TRBJ2-7
D gene: NA
V gene: TRBV9
clone size: few
CDR3 length: 14
CDR3 DNA: TGTGCCAGCAGCGTAGGAGGAGTCTCCTACGAGCAGTACTTC
CDR3 protein: CASSVGGVSYEQYF

J gene: TRBJ2-6
D gene: TRBD1
V gene: TRBV7-6
clone size: NA
CDR3 length: 17
CDR3 DNA: TGTGCCAGCAGCACCCGACAGGGGGGGTCTGGGGCCAACGTCCTGACTTTC
CDR3 protein: CASSTRQGGSGANVLTF

J gene: TRBJ2-7
D gene: NA
V gene: TRBV5-1
clone size: NA
CDR3 length: 13
CDR3 DNA: TGCGCCAGCAGCCGCGAGGGAGCATACGAGCAGTACTTC
CDR3 protein: CASSREGAYEQYF

J gene: TRBJ2-3
D gene: NA
V gene: TRBV7-3
clone size: NA
CDR3 length: 17
CDR3 DNA: TGTGCCAGCAGCTTAACGATGGCGCGGACTAGCACAGATACGCAGTATTTT
CDR3 protein: CASSLTMARTSTDTQYF

J gene: TRBJ2-1
D gene: TRBD2
V gene: TRBV7-9
clone size: few
CDR3 length: 15
CDR3 DNA: TGTGCCAGCAGCTTAGGACTAGCGGGACGGGGGGAGCAGTTCTTC
CDR3 protein: CASSLGLAGRGEQFF

J gene: TRBJ2-7
D gene: TRBD2
V gene: TRBV7-2
clone size: NA
CDR3 length: 14
CDR3 DNA: TGTGCCAGCAGTGCTAGCGGGACGCGCGGCGAGCAGTACTTC
CDR3 protein: CASSASGTRGEQYF

J gene: TRBJ2-5
D gene: NA
V gene: TRBV28
clone size: few
CDR3 length: 15
CDR3 DNA: TGTGCCAGCAGTTTCTGGCGGGGGCAGGTGGAGACCCAGTACTTC
CDR3 protein: CASSFWRGQVETQYF

J gene: TRBJ2-1
D gene: NA
V gene: TRBV2
clone size: NA
CDR3 length: 12
CDR3 DNA: TGTGCCAGCAGTGAGGTCACACCACCTCAGTTCTTC
CDR3 protein: CASSEVTPPQFF

J gene: TRBJ1-4
D gene: NA
V gene: TRBV10-2
clone size: NA
CDR3 length: 15
CDR3 DNA: TGCGCCAGCAGGCCCCGGGCGACCGCTTCGGAAAAACTGTTTTTT
CDR3 protein: CASRPRATASEKLFF

J gene: TRBJ1-5
D gene: NA
V gene: TRBV6-1
clone size: NA
CDR3 length: 13
CDR3 DNA: TGTGCCAGCAGTGTTCATAGCAATCAGCCCCAGCATTTT
CDR3 protein: CASSVHSNQPQHF

J gene: TRBJ2-5
D gene: NA
V gene: TRBV2
clone size: few
CDR3 length: 13
CDR3 DNA: TGTGCCAGCAGTTCTGGCGTCCAAGAGACCCAGTACTTC
CDR3 protein: CASSSGVQETQYF

J gene: TRBJ2-3
D gene: NA
V gene: TRBV4-2
clone size: NA
CDR3 length: 16
CDR3 DNA: TGTGCCAGCAGCCAAGGGGCGGGCCAGAACACAGATACGCAGTATTTT
CDR3 protein: CASSQGAGQNTDTQYF

J gene: TRBJ2-2
D gene: TRBD1
V gene: TRBV2
clone size: few
CDR3 length: 15
CDR3 DNA: TGTGCCAGCAGAGGGACAGGGGGCGACACCGGGGAGCTGTTTTTT
CDR3 protein: CASRGTGGDTGELFF

J gene: TRBJ2-1
D gene: TRBD2
V gene: TRBV5-4
clone size: few
CDR3 length: 15
CDR3 DNA: TGTGCCAGCAGCTTAAAATTAGCGGGGTACAATGAGCAGTTCTTC
CDR3 protein: CASSLKLAGYNEQFF

J gene: TRBJ2-7
D gene: NA
V gene: TRBV28
clone size: few
CDR3 length: 11
CDR3 DNA: TGTGCCAGCAGTCCGCACTACGAGCAGTACTTC
CDR3 protein: CASSPHYEQYF

J gene: TRBJ2-5
D gene: NA
V gene: TRBV29-1
clone size: NA
CDR3 length: 12
CDR3 DNA: TGCAGCGTTGAAGAGGTAGGGGAGACCCAGTACTTC
CDR3 protein: CSVEEVGETQYF

J gene: TRBJ1-1
D gene: NA
V gene: TRBV9
clone size: NA
CDR3 length: 16
CDR3 DNA: TGTGCCAGCAGCCCCTCGATGGGGGGAACGAACACTGAAGCTTTCTTT
CDR3 protein: CASSPSMGGTNTEAFF

J gene: TRBJ2-5
D gene: NA
V gene: TRBV5-6
clone size: NA
CDR3 length: 13
CDR3 DNA: TGTGCCAGCAGCTCCGGAGTTCGAAAGACCCAGTACTTC
CDR3 protein: CASSSGVRKTQYF

J gene: TRBJ2-5
D gene: TRBD2
V gene: TRBV6-5
clone size: few
CDR3 length: 15
CDR3 DNA: TGTGCCAGCAGTCCCAGAGGCGGGAGGGCCGAGACCCAGTACTTC
CDR3 protein: CASSPRGGRAETQYF

J gene: TRBJ1-5
D gene: NA
V gene: TRBV29-1
clone size: NA
CDR3 length: 15
CDR3 DNA: TGCAGCGTTACTTTGGGAGGAGTAAGCAATCAGCCCCAGCATTTT
CDR3 protein: CSVTLGGVSNQPQHF

J gene: TRBJ1-1
D gene: NA
V gene: TRBV18
clone size: few
CDR3 length: 13
CDR3 DNA: TGTGCCAGCTCACCAACGGAGAACACTGAAGCTTTCTTT
CDR3 protein: CASSPTENTEAFF

J gene: TRBJ2-1
D gene: TRBD1
V gene: TRBV5-1
clone size: NA
CDR3 length: 16
CDR3 DNA: TGCGCCAGCAGCTTGGCCGGGACAGGGGGCGGGAATGAGCAGTTCTTC
CDR3 protein: CASSLAGTGGGNEQFF

J gene: TRBJ2-6
D gene: NA
V gene: TRBV28
clone size: few
CDR3 length: 15
CDR3 DNA: TGTGCCAGCAGTTTCGAGAAACCTGGGGCCAACGTCCTGACTTTC
CDR3 protein: CASSFEKPGANVLTF

J gene: TRBJ2-3
D gene: NA
V gene: TRBV5-4
clone size: NA
CDR3 length: 15
CDR3 DNA: TGTGCCAGCAGCTTGCGCACAATTAGCACAGATACGCAGTATTTT
CDR3 protein: CASSLRTISTDTQYF

J gene: TRBJ2-6
D gene: TRBD1
V gene: TRBV27
clone size: few
CDR3 length: 16
CDR3 DNA: TGTGCCAGCAGTTTACAGGGGGCAAACGGGGCCAACGTCCTGACTTTC
CDR3 protein: CASSLQGANGANVLTF

J gene: TRBJ2-4
D gene: NA
V gene: TRBV29-1
clone size: NA
CDR3 length: 13
CDR3 DNA: TGCAGCGTTGAACAGGGGGCCAAAAACATTCAGTACTTC
CDR3 protein: CSVEQGAKNIQYF

J gene: TRBJ2-7
D gene: TRBD2
V gene: TRBV27
clone size: NA
CDR3 length: 16
CDR3 DNA: TGTGCCAGCAGTCCTCGACTAGCGGGGATTACCTACGAGCAGTACTTC
CDR3 protein: CASSPRLAGITYEQYF

J gene: TRBJ2-2
D gene: NA
V gene: TRBV10-3
clone size: NA
CDR3 length: 15
CDR3 DNA: TGTGCCATCAGCCGGGACCCCCTTTTGTCGGGGGAGCTGTTTTTT
CDR3 protein: CAISRDPLLSGELFF

J gene: TRBJ2-2
D gene: NA
V gene: TRBV5-1
clone size: NA
CDR3 length: 14
CDR3 DNA: TGCGCCAGCAGCTTCCTCCAGCCCCCCGGGGAGCTGTTTTTT
CDR3 protein: CASSFLQPPGELFF

J gene: TRBJ2-5
D gene: TRBD2
V gene: TRBV4-2
clone size: NA
CDR3 length: 15
CDR3 DNA: TGTGCCAGCAGCCAAGATGGAGGCGGGGGGGAGACCCAGTACTTC
CDR3 protein: CASSQDGGGGETQYF

J gene: TRBJ2-1
D gene: TRBD2
V gene: TRBV28
clone size: NA
CDR3 length: 16
CDR3 DNA: TGTGCCAGCAGTTCCTTGACTAGCGGTGCCTACAATGAGCAGTTCTTC
CDR3 protein: CASSSLTSGAYNEQFF

J gene: TRBJ2-5
D gene: TRBD2
V gene: TRBV28
clone size: few
CDR3 length: 15
CDR3 DNA: TGTGCCAGCAGTTTGGGACTAGCGGGAGTGGAGACCCAGTACTTC
CDR3 protein: CASSLGLAGVETQYF

J gene: TRBJ2-1
D gene: NA
V gene: TRBV6-6
clone size: many
CDR3 length: 15
CDR3 DNA: TGTGCCAGCAGGAGCGACCGTGGCTCCTACAATGAGCAGTTCTTC
CDR3 protein: CASRSDRGSYNEQFF

J gene: TRBJ2-5
D gene: TRBD2
V gene: TRBV7-9
clone size: few
CDR3 length: 12
CDR3 DNA: TGTGCCAGCAGCAAAGAACTAGCGGCCCCGTACTTC
CDR3 protein: CASSKELAAPYF

J gene: TRBJ2-7
D gene: NA
V gene: TRBV14
clone size: many
CDR3 length: 11
CDR3 DNA: TGTGCCAGCAGCCAAGTGAACGAGCAGTACTTC
CDR3 protein: CASSQVNEQYF

J gene: TRBJ1-4
D gene: NA
V gene: TRBV7-2
clone size: NA
CDR3 length: 14
CDR3 DNA: TGTGCCAGCAGCTTATCCAGGGCTAATGAAAAACTGTTTTTT
CDR3 protein: CASSLSRANEKLFF

J gene: TRBJ1-5
D gene: NA
V gene: TRBV19
clone size: few
CDR3 length: 14
CDR3 DNA: TGTGCCAGTGGGGCACGGGGTATTTATCAGCCCCAGCATTTT
CDR3 protein: CASGARGIYQPQHF

J gene: TRBJ2-1
D gene: NA
V gene: TRBV5-1
clone size: NA
CDR3 length: 14
CDR3 DNA: TGCGCCAGCGGGCTGGGGGAAACGTACAATGAGCAGTTCTTC
CDR3 protein: CASGLGETYNEQFF

J gene: TRBJ1-2
D gene: NA
V gene: TRBV2
clone size: NA
CDR3 length: 13
CDR3 DNA: TGTGCCAGCAGTGACGAGGCAGACTATGGCTACACCTTC
CDR3 protein: CASSDEADYGYTF

J gene: TRBJ2-1
D gene: NA
V gene: TRBV5-1
clone size: NA
CDR3 length: 14
CDR3 DNA: TGCGCCAGCAGCTTCGGGGATTTTGCCAATGAGCAGTTCTTC
CDR3 protein: CASSFGDFANEQFF

J gene: TRBJ1-3
D gene: NA
V gene: TRBV28
clone size: few
CDR3 length: 13
CDR3 DNA: TGTGCCAGCAGACTTTACTCTGGAAACACCATATATTTT
CDR3 protein: CASRLYSGNTIYF

J gene: TRBJ2-2
D gene: NA
V gene: TRBV19
clone size: NA
CDR3 length: 14
CDR3 DNA: TGTGCCAGTAATGGAGGGACTAACACCGGGGAGCTGTTTTTT
CDR3 protein: CASNGGTNTGELFF

J gene: TRBJ2-2
D gene: NA
V gene: TRBV11-2
clone size: few
CDR3 length: 13
CDR3 DNA: TGTGCCAGCAGCTTATGGGGCACCGGGGAGCTGTTTTTT
CDR3 protein: CASSLWGTGELFF

J gene: TRBJ1-5
D gene: NA
V gene: TRBV7-2
clone size: few
CDR3 length: 14
CDR3 DNA: TGTGCCAGCAGATTGGACAGCCCACGATCGCCCCAGCATTTT
CDR3 protein: CASRLDSPRSPQHF

J gene: TRBJ2-5
D gene: NA
V gene: TRBV9
clone size: NA
CDR3 length: 14
CDR3 DNA: TGTGCCAGCAGCGCAAAAGGTTTAGGAGAGACCCAGTACTTC
CDR3 protein: CASSAKGLGETQYF

J gene: TRBJ2-7
D gene: NA
V gene: TRBV19
clone size: few
CDR3 length: 15
CDR3 DNA: TGTGCCAGTAGCAAGGCGTGGCAGAGCTCCTACGAGCAGTACTTC
CDR3 protein: CASSKAWQSSYEQYF

J gene: TRBJ1-3
D gene: NA
V gene: TRBV29-1
clone size: many
CDR3 length: 13
CDR3 DNA: TGCAGCGTTCTTGGAGGGTTCGGAAACACCATATATTTT
CDR3 protein: CSVLGGFGNTIYF

J gene: TRBJ1-2
D gene: NA
V gene: TRBV6-5
clone size: NA
CDR3 length: 14
CDR3 DNA: TGTGCCAGCAGTTACTTGGCCAGTAACTATGGCTACACCTTC
CDR3 protein: CASSYLASNYGYTF